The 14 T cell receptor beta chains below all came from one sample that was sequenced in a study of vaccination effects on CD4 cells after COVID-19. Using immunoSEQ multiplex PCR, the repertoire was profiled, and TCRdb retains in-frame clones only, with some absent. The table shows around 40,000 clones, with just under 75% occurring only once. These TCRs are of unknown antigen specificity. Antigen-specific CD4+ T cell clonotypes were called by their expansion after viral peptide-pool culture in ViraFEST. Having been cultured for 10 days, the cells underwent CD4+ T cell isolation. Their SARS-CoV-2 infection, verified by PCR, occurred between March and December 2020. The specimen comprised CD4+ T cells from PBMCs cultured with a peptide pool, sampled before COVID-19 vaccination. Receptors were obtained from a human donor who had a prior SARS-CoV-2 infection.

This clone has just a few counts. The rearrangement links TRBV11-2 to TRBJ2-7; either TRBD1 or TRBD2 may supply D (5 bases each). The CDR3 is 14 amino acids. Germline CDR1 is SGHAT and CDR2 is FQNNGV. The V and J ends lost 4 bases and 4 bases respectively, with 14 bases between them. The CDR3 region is CASSSVRGRYEQYF. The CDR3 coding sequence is TGTGCCAGCAGCTCCGTACGGGGCAGATACGAGCAGTACTTC.

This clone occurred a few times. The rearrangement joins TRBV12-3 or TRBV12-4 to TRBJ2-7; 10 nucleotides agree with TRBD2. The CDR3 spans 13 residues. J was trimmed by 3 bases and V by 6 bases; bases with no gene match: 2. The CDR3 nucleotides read TGTGCCAGCAGCCGACTAGCGGGCTACGAGCAGTACTTC. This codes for CASSRLAGYEQYF.

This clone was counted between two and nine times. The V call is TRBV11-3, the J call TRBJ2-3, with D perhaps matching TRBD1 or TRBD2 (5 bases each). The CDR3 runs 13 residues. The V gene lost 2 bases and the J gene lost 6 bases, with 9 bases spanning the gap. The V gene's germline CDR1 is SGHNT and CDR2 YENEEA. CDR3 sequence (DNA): TGTGCCAGCAGCTTAAATGGGGGTGATACGCAGTATTTT. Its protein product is CASSLNGGDTQYF.

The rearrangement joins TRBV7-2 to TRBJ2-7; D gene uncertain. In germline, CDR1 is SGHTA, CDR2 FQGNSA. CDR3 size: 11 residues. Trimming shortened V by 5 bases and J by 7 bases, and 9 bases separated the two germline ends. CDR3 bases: TGTGCCAGCAGCGAAGCTGGGGAGCAGTACTTC. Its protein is CASSEAGEQYF.

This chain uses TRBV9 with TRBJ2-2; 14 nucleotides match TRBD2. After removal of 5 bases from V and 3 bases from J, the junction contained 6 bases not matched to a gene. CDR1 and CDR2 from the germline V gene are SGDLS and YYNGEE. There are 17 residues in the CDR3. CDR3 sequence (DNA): TGTGCCAGCAGGGAGACTAGCGGGAGGGCCGACACCGGGGAGCTGTTTTTT. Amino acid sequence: CASRETSGRADTGELFF.

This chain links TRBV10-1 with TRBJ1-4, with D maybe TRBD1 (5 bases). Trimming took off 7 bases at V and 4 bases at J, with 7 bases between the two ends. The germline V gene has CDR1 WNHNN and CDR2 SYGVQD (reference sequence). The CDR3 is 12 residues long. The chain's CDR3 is CASTDSNEKLFF. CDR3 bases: TGCGCCAGCACCGACAGTAATGAAAAACTGTTTTTT.

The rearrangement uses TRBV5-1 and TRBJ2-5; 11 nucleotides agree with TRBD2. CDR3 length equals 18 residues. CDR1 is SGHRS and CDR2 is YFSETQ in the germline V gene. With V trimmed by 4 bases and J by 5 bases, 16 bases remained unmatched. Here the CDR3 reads CASSSNSGGVLKLETQYF. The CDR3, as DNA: TGCGCCAGCAGCAGTAATAGCGGGGGGGTATTAAAGCTGGAGACCCAGTACTTC.

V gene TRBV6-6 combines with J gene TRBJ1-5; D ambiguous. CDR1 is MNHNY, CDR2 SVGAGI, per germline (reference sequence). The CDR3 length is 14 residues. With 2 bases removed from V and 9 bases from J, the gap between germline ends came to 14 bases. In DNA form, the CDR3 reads TGTGCCAGCAGTTACCAATGGGGAATTCCGCCCCAGCATTTT. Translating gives CASSYQWGIPPQHF.

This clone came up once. CDR3 bases: TGTGCCAGCAGCCCCGGCGGGAACATTCAGTACTTC. Its protein product is CASSPGGNIQYF. This chain connects TRBV7-3 to TRBJ2-4; maybe TRBD2 (5 bases). CDR1 is SGHTA, CDR2 FQGTGA, per germline. The V end was cut by 5 bases, the J end by 7 bases, with 9 bases between. The CDR3 is made up of 12 amino acids.

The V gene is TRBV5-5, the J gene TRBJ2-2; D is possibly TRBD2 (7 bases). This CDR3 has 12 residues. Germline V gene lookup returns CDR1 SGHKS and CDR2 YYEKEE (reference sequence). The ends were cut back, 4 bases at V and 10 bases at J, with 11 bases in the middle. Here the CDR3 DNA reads TGTGCCAGCAGCCAGGGGAGGGTGGAGCTGTTTTTT. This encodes CASSQGRVELFF.

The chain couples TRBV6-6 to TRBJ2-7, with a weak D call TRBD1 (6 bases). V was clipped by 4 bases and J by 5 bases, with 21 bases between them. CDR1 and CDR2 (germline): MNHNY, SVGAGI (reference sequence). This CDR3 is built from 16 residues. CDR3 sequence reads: CASSSYDPQGSDEQYF. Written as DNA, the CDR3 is TGTGCCAGCAGTTCCTATGATCCACAGGGAAGCGACGAGCAGTACTTC.

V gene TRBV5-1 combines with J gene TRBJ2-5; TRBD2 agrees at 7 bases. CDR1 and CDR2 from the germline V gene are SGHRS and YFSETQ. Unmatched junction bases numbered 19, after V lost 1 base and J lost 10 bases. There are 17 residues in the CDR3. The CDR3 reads CASSLWGGRGATADQYF. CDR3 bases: TGCGCCAGCAGCTTGTGGGGGGGTCGGGGCGCCACTGCGGACCAGTACTTC. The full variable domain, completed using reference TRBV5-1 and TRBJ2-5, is KAGVTQTPRYLIKTRGQQVTLSCSPISGHRSVSWYQQTPGQGLQFLFEYFSETQRNKGNFPGRFSGRQFSNSRSEMNVSTLELGDSALYLCASSLWGGRGATADQYFGPGTRLLVL.

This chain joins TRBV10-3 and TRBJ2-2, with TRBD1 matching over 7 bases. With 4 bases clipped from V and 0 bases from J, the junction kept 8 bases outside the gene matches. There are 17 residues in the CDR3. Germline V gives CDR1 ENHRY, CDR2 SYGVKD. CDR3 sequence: CAISAHRQGANTGELFF. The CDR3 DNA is TGTGCCATCAGTGCCCATCGACAGGGCGCGAACACCGGGGAGCTGTTTTTT.

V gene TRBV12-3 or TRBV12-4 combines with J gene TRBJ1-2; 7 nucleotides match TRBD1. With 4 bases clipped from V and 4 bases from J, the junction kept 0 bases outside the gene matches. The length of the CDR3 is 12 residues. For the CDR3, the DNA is TGTGCCAGCAGTTACAGGGGCTATGGCTACACCTTC. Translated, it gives CASSYRGYGYTF.